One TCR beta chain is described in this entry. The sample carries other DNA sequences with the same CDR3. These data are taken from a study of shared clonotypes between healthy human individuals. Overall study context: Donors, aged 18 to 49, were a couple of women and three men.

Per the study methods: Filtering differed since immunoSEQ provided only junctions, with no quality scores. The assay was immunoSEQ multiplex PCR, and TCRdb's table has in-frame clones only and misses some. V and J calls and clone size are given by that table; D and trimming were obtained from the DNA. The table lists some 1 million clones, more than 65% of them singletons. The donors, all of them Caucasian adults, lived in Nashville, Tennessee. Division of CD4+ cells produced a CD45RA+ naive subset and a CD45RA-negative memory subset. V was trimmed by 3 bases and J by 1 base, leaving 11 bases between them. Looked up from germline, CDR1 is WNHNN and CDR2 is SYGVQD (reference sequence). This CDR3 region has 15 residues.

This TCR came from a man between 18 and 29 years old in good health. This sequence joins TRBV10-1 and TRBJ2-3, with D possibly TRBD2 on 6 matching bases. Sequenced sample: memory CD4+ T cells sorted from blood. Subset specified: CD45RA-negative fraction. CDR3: CASSDAGFGTDTQYF. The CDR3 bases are TGCGCCAGCAGTGACGCGGGATTTGGCACAGATACGCAGTATTTT.